Presented here are 32 T cell receptor beta chains from one specimen sequenced in a study of regulatory T cells in long-lasting Graves disease. Time point defined: newly diagnosed GD, antithyroid drugs for less than 3 months. RNA from PBMCs was the source of the TCR library. Combining iRepertoire HTBI primers with Arm-PCR of CDR3 regions, the authors built TCR beta libraries. TCRdb reprocessed the multiplex PCR reads with MiXCR, giving one entry per CDR3 protein. The data hold about 210,000 distinct CDR3 sequences, with roughly 19% observed a single time. The sample also formed part of further work on T cells in Graves' hyperthyroidism and ophthalmopathy.

Here the sequenced sample was peripheral blood mononuclear cells (PBMCs), taken at new diagnosis, from a patient treated with antithyroid drugs. The origin of the receptors is a woman in her twenties or thirties with Graves disease.

This clonotype was recorded many times. The chain uses TRBV18 and TRBJ2-7, with D tentatively TRBD1 or TRBD2 (5 bases each). Germline V CDR1 and CDR2: KGHSH, LQKENI. The CDR3 has 15 residues. V lost 6 bases to trimming and J lost 4 bases, with 19 bases between them. The CDR3 spells CASSGADGDQYEQYF. Written as DNA, the CDR3 is TGTGCCAGCTCCGGGGCGGATGGGGACCAGTACGAGCAGTACTTC.

The table lists this clonotype with many counts. This rearrangement joins TRBV12-3 or TRBV12-4 to TRBJ2-7; a possible D gene is TRBD1 (6 bases). This CDR3 spans 13 amino acids. V lost 3 bases and J 2 bases, leaving 8 bases between the germline ends. The CDR3: CASSLGQTYEQYF. In nucleotides, the CDR3 is TGTGCCAGCAGTTTGGGACAAACCTACGAGCAGTACTTC.

This clonotype was observed at least ten times. J is TRBJ2-7 and V is TRBV2; 13 bases are a match to TRBD2. The CDR3 runs to 19 residues. The germline CDR1 and CDR2 sequences are SNHLY and FYNNEI. The ends lost 3 bases at V and 1 base at J; junction bases unmatched: 12. CDR3 region: CASSDLNPGLAGASYEQYF. CDR3 coding DNA: TGTGCCAGCAGTGACCTCAACCCAGGACTAGCGGGGGCTTCCTACGAGCAGTACTTC. The whole variable domain, filled in from reference TRBV2 and TRBJ2-7, reads EPEVTQTPSHQVTQMGQEVILRCVPISNHLYFYWYRQILGQKVEFLVSFYNNEISEKSEIFDDQFSVERPDGSNFTLKIRSTKLEDSAMYFCASSDLNPGLAGASYEQYFGPGTRLTVT.

This clonotype was detected ten times or more. The V gene is TRBV28, the J gene TRBJ1-4, with 8 nucleotides matching TRBD1. CDR1 MDHEN and CDR2 SYDVKM come from the germline V gene. This CDR3 spans 16 amino acids. Losses at the gene ends were 4 bases for V and 10 bases for J; bases not matched to a gene: 14. CDR3 DNA: TGTGCCAGCAGTTGGGACAGGCAAGACCCGCCGGGAAAACTGTTTTTT. It translates to CASSWDRQDPPGKLFF.

The table lists this clonotype with many counts. This chain links TRBV6-1 with TRBJ2-1; the D gene is possibly TRBD1 (6 bases). Germline V gene sequence: CDR1 MNHNS, CDR2 SASEGT. The V end lost 6 bases, the J end lost 8 bases, and 14 bases lay between the germline ends. The CDR3 consists of 13 residues. The CDR3 spells CASRHTGFHEQFF. As DNA, the CDR3 is TGTGCCAGCAGACATACAGGGTTCCATGAGCAGTTCTTC.

This clonotype was observed many times. The gene calls are TRBV19 and TRBJ1-1, with D perhaps TRBD1 (5 bases). Germline CDR1 reads LNHDA; CDR2 reads SQIVND (reference sequence). CDR3 length: 15 residues. The V end lost 3 bases, the J end lost 3 bases, and 14 bases lay between the germline ends. DNA of the CDR3: TGTGCCAGTAGTATGACGGGACTCGGAGACACTGAAGCTTTCTTT. It encodes CASSMTGLGDTEAFF.

The chain recombines TRBV4-1 with TRBJ1-4; D ambiguous. Looked up from germline, CDR1 is MGHRA and CDR2 is YSYEKL. The CDR3 contains 18 residues. V was pared by 4 bases and J by 11 bases, with 29 bases between. CDR3 bases: TGCGCCAGCAGCCGAAAACTCACGACTGAAAGTTTGAAGGATAAACTGTTTTTT. As protein: CASSRKLTTESLKDKLFF.

This clonotype was detected ten times or more. This chain links TRBV28 with TRBJ1-6; D is possibly TRBD1 (6 bases). The CDR3 extends over 15 amino acids. The germline V gene encodes CDR1 MDHEN and CDR2 SYDVKM. Trimming pared 7 bases from V and 8 bases from J, leaving 18 bases between. The CDR3: CASTTTGGLYSPLHF. The CDR3 region has the DNA TGTGCCAGCACCACCACCGGGGGCCTTTATTCACCCCTCCACTTT.

With respect to this clonotype: Only one base separates this from a far larger clonotype, so it likely reflects a read error. Since the CDR3 does not end with the conserved phenylalanine or tryptophan, this likely comes from a read error. This chain connects TRBV27 to TRBJ2-5; TRBD1 matches at 7 bases. This CDR3 spans 18 amino acids. J lost 5 bases, V lost 3 bases, and 18 bases had no gene match. The germline V gene encodes CDR1 MNHEY and CDR2 SMNVEV (reference sequence). The CDR3 reads CASSFSLGGLARPETQYS. CDR3 coding DNA: TGTGCCAGCAGTTTCTCCTTAGGGGGCCTAGCACGGCCGGAGACCCAGTACTCC.

Many counts were recorded for this clonotype. The chain uses TRBV5-1 and TRBJ2-5; 12 bases align to TRBD1. Germline CDR1 reads SGHRS; CDR2 reads YFSETQ. J gave up 5 bases and V 4 bases, and 6 bases lay outside the gene matches. There are 15 residues in the CDR3. CDR3 bases: TGCGCCAGCAGCGGAGGGACAGGGGGCGCGGAGACCCAGTACTTC. Protein sequence: CASSGGTGGAETQYF.

This clonotype was observed many times. This rearrangement joins TRBV27 to TRBJ2-7; 8 bases are shared with TRBD2. Trimming took 5 bases from V and 2 from J; bases not matched to a gene: 5. The CDR3 spans 14 residues. Per the germline V gene, CDR1 is MNHEY and CDR2 is SMNVEV (reference sequence). The CDR3 loop is CASSRTSLTYEQYF. The CDR3 DNA is TGTGCCAGCAGTAGGACTAGCCTCACCTACGAGCAGTACTTC.

This clonotype was found many times. A junction boundary mismatches the germline segment, possibly from a read error. The chain's CDR3 is CASSLAGGRSEQYF. The CDR3 DNA reads as TGTGCCAGCAGTTTAGCGGGAGGGCGAAGCGAGCAGTACTTC. The rearrangement joins TRBV5-1 to TRBJ2-7; 11 bases map to TRBD2. This CDR3 comprises 14 residues. Germline CDR1 and CDR2: SGHRS and YFSETQ. Full variable domain (rest looked up from reference TRBV5-1 and TRBJ2-7): KAGVTQTPRYLIKTRGQQVTLSCSPISGHRSVSWYQQTPGQGLQFLFEYFSETQRNKGNFPGRFSGRQFSNSRSEMNVSTLELGDSALYLCASSLAGGRSEQYFGPGTRLTVT.

This clonotype was seen a handful of times. The chain has TRBV6-1 and TRBJ2-2; 7 bases line up with TRBD1. Germline V gives CDR1 MNHNS, CDR2 SASEGT. The CDR3 is made up of 15 amino acids. The trim removed 10 bases at V and 4 bases at J, leaving 12 bases unmatched. This chain's CDR3 is CATADRVGSTGELFF. The CDR3 DNA is TGTGCCACCGCAGACAGGGTTGGTAGCACCGGGGAGCTGTTTTTT.

This clonotype was counted many times. The chain has TRBV6-2 or TRBV6-3 and TRBJ1-5; D is unclear. CDR3 length equals 14 residues. Per germline, CDR1 MNHEY and CDR2 SVGEGT. The V end lost 7 bases, the J end lost 5 bases, and 15 bases lay between the germline ends. The CDR3 coding sequence is TGTGCCAGCACTTCGGGCGGTCAAGATCAGCCCCAGCATTTT. This encodes CASTSGGQDQPQHF.

In its sample, this clonotype was seen many times. This rearrangement joins TRBV12-3 or TRBV12-4 to TRBJ1-1; TRBD1 is a possible D gene (6 bases). The germline V and J ends were trimmed by 7 bases and 1 base, with 16 bases remaining between them. CDR3 length equals 15 residues. CDR3 amino acids: CASNTGTSENTEAFF. CDR3 DNA sequence: TGTGCCAGCAATACCGGGACATCTGAGAACACTGAAGCTTTCTTT.

This clonotype was recorded at least ten times. The chain links TRBV28 to TRBJ1-6, with D perhaps TRBD1 (6 bases). Germline assignment: CDR1 MDHEN and CDR2 SYDVKM. V was clipped by 10 bases and J by 7 bases, with 11 bases between them. The CDR3 loop spans 12 amino acids. This CDR3 reads CATGARNSPLHF. The CDR3 nucleotides read TGTGCCACGGGGGCGCGAAATTCACCCCTCCACTTT.

This clonotype was observed many times. The V call is TRBV27, the J call TRBJ2-2; 7 positions match TRBD2. Germline V gives CDR1 MNHEY, CDR2 SMNVEV (reference sequence). The CDR3 is 16 amino acids. V was clipped by 0 bases and J by 3 bases; unmatched bases: 4. CDR3 sequence: CASSLSGGGDTGELFF. The CDR3 DNA reads TGTGCCAGCAGTTTATCGGGCGGGGGAGACACCGGGGAGCTGTTTTTT.

A few counts support this clonotype. Given a much more abundant clone one base away, this may be a read error. The chain employs TRBV3-1 and TRBJ2-1; the D gene is possibly TRBD2 (6 bases). This CDR3 spans 12 amino acids. The germline CDR1 and CDR2 sequences are LGHDT and YNNKEL (reference sequence). CDR3 sequence (DNA): TGTGCCAGCAGCCAAGTAGCGGTTGAGCGGTTCTTC. Amino acid sequence: CASSQVAVERFF.

The chain couples TRBV11-2 to TRBJ2-7, with D unresolved. The V end was cut by 5 bases, the J end by 5 bases, with 16 bases between. The CDR3 spans 14 residues. Germline V CDR1 and CDR2: SGHAT, FQNNGV. In nucleotides, the CDR3 is TGTGCCAGCAGCCGTTTGGCATTCTTCGACGAGCAGTACTTC. It translates to CASSRLAFFDEQYF.

This clonotype was observed many times. V and J are TRBV27 and TRBJ2-1, with D maybe TRBD2 (5 bases). The CDR3 covers 16 residues. CDR1 and CDR2 (germline): MNHEY, SMNVEV (reference sequence). With 3 bases removed from V and 7 bases from J, the gap between germline ends came to 19 bases. The CDR3 sequence: CASSFARVGPRNEQFF. In nucleotides, the CDR3 is TGTGCCAGCAGTTTCGCGCGGGTGGGCCCGAGGAATGAGCAGTTCTTC.

This chain links TRBV7-9 with TRBJ1-2; 10 nucleotides line up with TRBD1. Germline values: CDR1 SEHNR, CDR2 FQNEAQ (reference sequence). The CDR3 sequence is 15 residues long. Trimming at V came to 6 bases and at J to 4 bases, leaving 8 bases not matched to a gene. The CDR3 nucleotides read TGTGCCAGCAGGCCCGGGACAGGGGCCTTCTATGGCTACACCTTC. Protein: CASRPGTGAFYGYTF.

This clonotype appeared a few times. The V gene is TRBV20-1, the J gene TRBJ1-5, with D maybe TRBD1 (5 bases). Germline CDR1 DFQATT, CDR2 SNEGSKA (reference sequence). The ends were cut back, 3 bases at V and 4 bases at J, with 7 bases in the middle. The CDR3 contains 12 residues. Here the CDR3 reads CSASGGNQPQHF. DNA for the CDR3: TGCAGTGCTAGCGGGGGAAATCAGCCCCAGCATTTT.

This clonotype was seen many times. The chain uses TRBV19 and TRBJ2-1; 12 nucleotides match TRBD2. With 8 bases clipped from V and 3 bases from J, the junction kept 5 bases outside the gene matches. The CDR3 consists of 15 residues. In germline, CDR1 is LNHDA, CDR2 SQIVND (reference sequence). The CDR3 loop reads CASWQTSGSYNEQFF. The CDR3 DNA reads TGTGCCAGTTGGCAGACTAGCGGGAGCTACAATGAGCAGTTCTTC. The variable domain in full, completed from reference TRBV19 and TRBJ2-1, reads DGGITQSPKYLFRKEGQNVTLSCEQNLNHDAMYWYRQDPGQGLRLIYYSQIVNDFQKGDIAEGYSVSREKKESFPLTVTSAQKNPTAFYLCASWQTSGSYNEQFFGPGTRLTVL.

In this sample, this clonotype turned up a few times. This chain connects TRBV13 to TRBJ2-2; D unclear. Germline lookup yields CDR1 PRHDT and CDR2 FYEKMQ (reference sequence). CDR3 length equals 13 residues. Trimming took 5 bases from V and 2 from J, leaving 6 bases between them. As DNA, the CDR3 is TGTGCCAGCAGCCAGGACAACACCGGGGAGCTGTTTTTT. This sequence encodes CASSQDNTGELFF.

The sample holds a few counts of this clonotype. A much bigger clone sits one base away, suggesting this may be a read error. Without the conserved terminal phenylalanine or tryptophan, this CDR3 likely stems from a read error. The chain uses TRBV7-9 and TRBJ1-6; D not certain. The V and J ends lost 3 bases and 7 bases respectively, with 4 bases between them. This CDR3 comprises 12 residues. Germline-derived CDR1 and CDR2 are SEHNR and FQNEAQ (reference sequence). The CDR3 spells CASSFSNSPLHL. In DNA form, the CDR3 reads TGTGCCAGCAGCTTCTCCAATTCACCCCTCCACCTT.

This clonotype was observed at least ten times. The J gene is TRBJ1-1, the V gene TRBV28, with D possibly being TRBD1 (5 bases). The CDR3 runs to 14 residues. Deletions cut 7 bases from V and 10 bases from J, with 22 bases between. In germline, CDR1 is MDHEN, CDR2 SYDVKM. CDR3: CASTLGQGGSGAFF. The DNA of the CDR3 is TGTGCCAGCACCCTGGGGCAGGGTGGATCAGGAGCTTTCTTT.

The chain links TRBV5-1 to TRBJ2-2; tentatively, D is TRBD2 (6 bases). Germline-derived CDR1 and CDR2 are SGHRS and YFSETQ. The CDR3 is 15 amino acids. Trimming removed 2 bases from V and 3 bases from J, with 11 bases in between. The CDR3 DNA is TGCGCCAGCAGCTTTGCGGGGCCCCACACCGGGGAGCTGTTTTTT. It codes for CASSFAGPHTGELFF.

The chain carries TRBV3-1 and TRBJ1-3; D gene unclear. The CDR3 totals 15 residues. Germline CDR1 reads LGHDT; CDR2 reads YNNKEL (reference sequence). V lost 2 bases, J lost 0 bases, and 8 bases lay in between. CDR3 residues: CASSQSGDSGNTIYF. For the CDR3, the DNA is TGTGCCAGCAGCCAAAGCGGCGACTCTGGAAACACCATATATTTT.

This clonotype was seen many times. V gene TRBV28 combines with J gene TRBJ1-1, with D unclear. V was clipped by 7 bases and J by 1 base, with 13 bases between them. CDR1 and CDR2 from the germline V gene are MDHEN and SYDVKM. The CDR3 has 14 residues. The CDR3 region has the DNA TGTGCCAGCAATGGAGCGTCGGGGAACACTGAAGCTTTCTTT. As protein: CASNGASGNTEAFF.

The chain carries TRBV27 and TRBJ1-5; D is unresolved. This CDR3 spans 14 amino acids. The V gene's germline CDR1 is MNHEY and CDR2 SMNVEV (reference sequence). V was pared by 4 bases and J by 6 bases, with 13 bases between. The CDR3 sequence is CASSSTALGQPQHF. Here the CDR3 DNA reads TGTGCCAGCAGTTCTACCGCGTTGGGTCAGCCCCAGCATTTT.

On this clonotype itself: A much larger clone lies a single base off, so this may be a read error. The genes are TRBV20-1 and TRBJ2-7; perhaps TRBD2 as D (6 bases). CDR1 DFQATT and CDR2 SNEGSKA come from the germline V gene (reference sequence). The CDR3 sequence is 16 residues long. This chain's CDR3 is CSARVSERVSSHEQYF. The DNA for the CDR3 is TGCAGTGCTAGAGTCTCGGAGCGGGTGAGCTCCCACGAGCAGTACTTC.

There are many counts of this clonotype. This rearrangement joins TRBV5-1 to TRBJ1-6; TRBD1 matches at 9 bases. Germline loops: CDR1 SGHRS, CDR2 YFSETQ. The ends lost 4 bases at V and 6 bases at J; junction bases unmatched: 14. There are 18 residues in the CDR3. The CDR3 here is CASSHTPFQDRGNSPLHF. The DNA for the CDR3 is TGCGCCAGCAGCCACACCCCATTCCAGGACAGGGGTAATTCACCCCTCCACTTT.